This T cell receptor beta chain was recorded in a study of T cell responses to AZD1222 COVID-19 vaccine. This clone was detected only once. Its antigen is as yet unknown. Points from the study as a whole: Rises in breadth and depth of Spike-specific TCRs came after two AZD1222 doses. Unmutated variant regions reportedly attract nearly half of all spike-specific TCRs. Repertoire samples came only from after the peak T cell response.

CDR1 and CDR2 (germline): KGHDR, SFDVKD. There are 19 residues in the CDR3. With 2 bases removed from V and 0 bases from J, the gap between germline ends came to 16 bases. Generated by immunoSEQ multiplex PCR, the TCRdb table keeps only in-frame clones and is missing some. The sample has around 99,000 clones; approximately 89% are singletons. This sequence joins TRBV24-1 and TRBJ1-6; perhaps TRBD1 as D (6 bases). The material was peripheral blood, obtained 28 days after the second AZD1222 dose. The TCR originated in an adult who received the AZD1222 COVID-19 vaccine. CDR3 sequence (DNA): TGTGCCACCAGTGATTACTACAGGGCTCCTAGCTCCTATAATTCACCCCTCCACTTT. It encodes CATSDYYRAPSSYNSPLHF.